This record concerns one T cell receptor (beta chain) sequence. It has no known antigen specificity. The sample holds no much larger clone one base away, and base qualities are not on file. This entry comes from a study of technical replicates of blood from a few donors (dated by TCRdb to 2016 to 2017). Receptor amplification or capture employed the immunoSEQ multiplex PCR assay. TCRdb retrieved this table from immuneACCESS and kept in-frame rearrangements only. Not all clones are present; in checked studies, unresolved V genes account for under half, and no reason is known for the remainder. The sample data list 56,000 or so clones, and about 95% of these were observed just once. The ten largest clones take up roughly 3.1% of the sample. Taken from cysteine to phenylalanine, the CDR3 has 14 residues. Only CDR3 DNA remains: 42 bases, in frame from the first base. Trimming removed 4 bases from V and 7 bases from J, leaving 17 bases between the germline ends. CDR1 SGHKS and CDR2 YYEKEE are derived from the germline V gene (reference sequence).

Recombination linked TRBV5-5 to TRBJ1-1; TRBD1 is a weak D gene call, 5 bases matching. Sequencing input: PBMCs. The clonotype comes from a human donor in good health. Some clones in this sample may be carry-over from other donors' samples. The CDR3 region reads CASSHVRGTDEAFF. The sequence in DNA is TGTGCCAGCAGCCACGTCCGGGGGACGGATGAAGCTTTCTTT. The variable domain in full, with residues beyond the CDR3 obtained from the reference TRBV5-5 and TRBJ1-1 genes, is DAGVTQSPTHLIKTRGQQVTLRCSPISGHKSVSWYQQVLGQGPQFIFQYYEKEERGRGNFPDRFSARQFPNYSSELNVNALLLGDSALYLCASSHVRGTDEAFFGQGTRLTVV.